This T cell receptor (beta chain) was captured by sequencing in a study of blood T cell repertoires in COVID-19. This CDR3 is built from 14 residues. CDR1 is GTSNPN and CDR2 is SVGIG in the germline V gene (reference sequence). Losses at the gene ends were 3 bases for V and 7 bases for J; bases not matched to a gene: 9. The table came from immunoSEQ multiplex PCR; TCRdb's copy has only in-frame clones and leaves some out. The sample carries around 200,000 clones, around four fifths recorded once. The V gene is TRBV30, the J gene TRBJ1-2; 9 bases agree with TRBD1. The receptor was isolated from a man aged 35 to 55 with active or convalescent COVID-19. Specimen: peripheral blood. This chain's CDR3 is CAWSPPTGGFGYTF. The CDR3 DNA reads TGTGCCTGGAGCCCCCCGACAGGGGGTTTTGGCTACACCTTC.